This TCR beta chain is from a study of blood T cell repertoires in COVID-19. The repertoire was sequenced with immunoSEQ multiplex PCR; TCRdb's copy has only in-frame clones and lacks some. Here the sample spans under 90,000 clones, approximately 79% being singletons. The germline V and J ends were trimmed by 0 bases and 3 bases, with 6 bases remaining between them. CDR3 length equals 13 residues. The germline V gene encodes CDR1 SGHNT and CDR2 YYREEE (reference sequence). The chain recombines TRBV5-4 with TRBJ1-1, with D uncertain. This receptor was taken from a woman aged 80 or over with active or convalescent COVID-19. The sequencing input was peripheral blood. CDR3 amino acids: CASSLAGYTEAFF. CDR3 coding DNA: TGTGCCAGCAGCTTGGCCGGGTACACTGAAGCTTTCTTT.